Sequencing of this T cell receptor (beta chain) was carried out in a study of blood T cell repertoires in COVID-19. Whole-study context: Spain, Italy and the United States supplied samples that represented acute and convalescent COVID-19. T cells, B-cell-depleted T cells, or PBMCs provided the cDNA or gDNA that served as material.

The germline CDR1 and CDR2 sequences are SGDLS and YYNGEE. The CDR3 runs to 16 residues. Unmatched junction bases numbered 10, after V lost 4 bases and J lost 5 bases. Per the study methods: Reference gene primer amplification gave nucleated cell count estimates. TCRdb keeps only in-frame clones here, not all; method: immunoSEQ multiplex PCR. The V and J calls and clone size were taken over from that table, and D and trimming were inferred from the DNA. The sample carries 270,000 or so clones, around 85% recorded once. Seattle's enrolled individuals joined amid active infection and were then monitored longitudinally.

Sequencing used peripheral blood. V gene TRBV9 combines with J gene TRBJ2-1, with 9 bases matching TRBD2. This clonotype originated in a human donor with COVID-19, enrolled during active disease. The donor label of this sample is uncertain. For the CDR3, the DNA is TGTGCCAGCAGCCCCCGCGCGGTAGCGGGAGACAATGAGCAGTTCTTC. As protein: CASSPRAVAGDNEQFF. Looking up the rest from reference TRBV9 and TRBJ2-1 gives the full variable domain: DSGVTQTPKHLITATGQRVTLRCSPRSGDLSVYWYQQSLDQGLQFLIQYYNGEERAKGNILERFSAQQFPDLHSELNLSSLELGDSALYFCASSPRAVAGDNEQFFGPGTRLTVL.